This TCR beta chain was documented in a study of T cells after yellow fever vaccination (dated by TCRdb to 2018 to 2020). Study-level background: The SMART-Seq v4 Ultra Low Input RNA kit was used to prepare libraries from fractions with low cell numbers. To follow T-cell clones before and after both primary and booster YFV17D yellow fever vaccination, bulk TCR alpha and beta repertoires underwent longitudinal sequencing. The cohort comprised two healthy male donors, one aged 18 to 29 and one aged 30 to 39 years. Blood samples were taken at several timepoints before and after primary and secondary immunization, and bulk PBMC replicates and cell subsets were isolated.

The treatment or condition label, as the study defines it: live attenuated yellow fever vaccine strain. PBMCs were isolated from peripheral blood using a standard Ficoll-Paque protocol. CD4 and CD8 T-cell fractions were isolated with Dynabeads CD4 and CD8 positive selection kits. TriZol was used to extract RNA from bulk PBMCs, from CD4 and CD8 fractions, and from dextramer-positive and dextramer-negative fractions. As encoded in the germline V gene (reference sequence), CDR1 is MNHNY while CDR2 is SVGAGI. Trimming at the junction amounts to 1 base on V and 3 bases on J, and the germline ends lie 10 bases apart. From its cysteine to its phenylalanine, the CDR3 spans 15 amino acids. The retained sequence is limited to the CDR3, 45 bases, with the frame set at the first base. What the authors observed across the whole study: Because abundant contaminating clonotypes from the bulk population could be contained in FACS-sorted repertoires, computational filtering was required. The secondary T-cell response was found to be weaker but faster than the primary response, with a peak reached on day 5 rather than on day 15. A small fraction of clonotypes appeared in both the CD4 and CD8 compartments, likely as a result of convergent recombination. After the booster, most of the clones that had expanded following primary vaccination were detected again (roughly 96% of CD4 and around 88% of CD8), which suggests that memory was broadly maintained. Because the study included only a couple of donors, the extent to which the findings can be generalized is limited.

TCRdb shows the sequencer as Illumina NovaSeq 6000. TCR cDNA was synthesized by 5'RACE template switching, which introduced a universal primer site and unique molecular identifiers. cDNA synthesis was primed from both the TCR alpha and TCR beta constant segments. Library amplification used two PCR steps, and the second PCR step added sample barcodes and sequencing adapters. Sequencing of libraries was done on Illumina HiSeq 2500 (2x100 bp) or NovaSeq (2x150 bp). From the authors' description of their analysis: MIGEC handled demultiplexing of reads and collapsing into UMI consensus sequences, while MiXCR performed V(D)J alignment. Clonotypes responding to the vaccine were identified with edgeR on replicate PBMC samples, with the criteria of FDR below 0.01 and a log2 fold change above 5 up to day 15. Each bulk clonotype was labeled CD4 or CD8 based on which sequenced repertoire, CD4 or CD8, contained the clonotype at higher abundance. Through fastp at Q25 and MiXCR, TCRdb rebuilt clones from the public reads, retaining in-frame beta chains. Each CDR3 protein appears once, grouped with its most common genes and DNA. The V and J calls were determined by TCRdb, not by the authors. Here the sample has some 300,000 distinct CDR3 sequences; about 10% occur a single time. Over 3% of the sample comes from the top ten.

With regard to this clonotype: Its antigen remains undetermined. No much larger clonotype is one base removed from it; base qualities were not supplied.

The sequence joins TRBV6-6 to TRBJ2-1; the D gene is unclear. Sequenced here: CD4+ T cells sorted from PBMCs, sampled 45 days after the yellow fever booster vaccination. This sequence originates from a man younger than 35 who received the YFV17D yellow fever vaccine. The sequenced DNA: TGTGCCAGCAGTTACTTTGGGATTGGCTACAATGAGCAGTTCTTC. Its protein product is CASSYFGIGYNEQFF.